A single sample gave rise to the 30 T cell receptor beta chains below, sequenced in a study of glioma-infiltrating T cells (dated by TCRdb to about 2016). This sample was sequenced with an Illumina MiSeq. TCR alpha and beta CDR3 regions were amplified with the iRepertoire nested amplicon-rescue multiplex PCR (arm-PCR) platform from RNA. Using fastp trimming at Q25 and MiXCR clonotype assembly, TCRdb reanalyzed the public sequencing data and kept in-frame beta chains. Each CDR3 protein gets just one entry, which takes the most common genes and DNA from the rows behind it. This sample gives 300,000 to 400,000 distinct CDR3 sequences in total; 41% of them show up just once. The ten biggest clones cover more than 10% of the sample. The sequenced sample was glioma tissue, nonneoplastic brain tissue, or PBMCs (not recorded which). The receptors shown here come from a human donor with low-grade glioma or glioblastoma, undergoing nonglioma brain surgery, or in good health (not recorded which).

The chain links TRBV7-6 to TRBJ2-7, with 8 bases that match TRBD2. CDR1 and CDR2 from the germline V gene are SGHVS and FNYEAQ. J lost 4 bases, V lost 5 bases, and 7 bases had no gene match. The CDR3 has 14 residues. As DNA, the CDR3 is TGTGCCAGCAGCCCGGGACTAGGTTTGTACGAGCAGTACTTC. It translates to CASSPGLGLYEQYF.

This chain joins TRBV2 and TRBJ2-6; D perhaps matches TRBD1 (6 bases). The CDR3 length is 15 residues. The V and J ends lost 5 bases and 4 bases respectively, with 12 bases between them. Germline CDR1 and CDR2: SNHLY and FYNNEI. The CDR3 protein is CASSPGARGANVLTF. In nucleotides, the CDR3 is TGTGCCAGCAGTCCAGGGGCGCGGGGGGCCAACGTCCTGACTTTC.

The chain recombines TRBV10-3 with TRBJ2-1; D perhaps matches TRBD2 (7 bases). V shed 7 bases and J shed 4 bases, with 29 bases lying between them. Germline-derived CDR1 and CDR2 are ENHRY and SYGVKD. The CDR3 is made up of 19 amino acids. This CDR3 reads CAIKGGSTGRGDVYNEQFF. The CDR3 DNA reads as TGTGCCATCAAGGGGGGGTCAACAGGGAGGGGGGACGTTTACAATGAGCAGTTCTTC.

CDR3 sequence (DNA): TGTGCCAGCAGCACCGGGTCCTCTTATTATGGCTACACCTTC. Translation gives CASSTGSSYYGYTF. V and J are TRBV7-2 and TRBJ1-2; D remains ambiguous. The CDR3 is made up of 14 amino acids. Germline CDR1 reads SGHTA; CDR2 reads FQGNSA. V dropped 5 bases and J dropped 5 bases, with 15 bases sitting between them. Together with reference TRBV7-2 and TRBJ1-2, the CDR3 gives the full variable domain: GAGVSQSPSNKVTEKGKDVELRCDPISGHTALYWYRQSLGQGLEFLIYFQGNSAPDKSGLPSDRFSAERTGGSVSTLTIQRTQQEDSAVYLCASSTGSSYYGYTFGSGTRLTVV.

The sample holds many counts of this clonotype. The V gene is TRBV27, the J gene TRBJ2-5, with D hard to call. The V gene lost 2 bases and the J gene lost 5 bases, with 12 bases spanning the gap. The CDR3 contains 14 residues. Germline V gene sequence: CDR1 MNHEY, CDR2 SMNVEV (reference sequence). This CDR3 is CASSLMGPWETQYF. The CDR3 DNA reads as TGTGCCAGCAGTTTAATGGGCCCTTGGGAGACCCAGTACTTC.

In this sample, this clonotype turned up many times. The chain employs TRBV27 and TRBJ2-1, with D possibly called TRBD1 or TRBD2 (5 bases each). The CDR3 covers 15 residues. Germline CDR1 reads MNHEY; CDR2 reads SMNVEV (reference sequence). V was trimmed by 1 base and J by 1 base, leaving 8 bases between them. CDR3 coding DNA: TGTGCCAGCAGTTTATGGGGGTGGTCCTACAATGAGCAGTTCTTC. Translated, it gives CASSLWGWSYNEQFF.

This clonotype was detected once. This may stem from a read error, because a much larger clone lies one nucleotide away. CDR3 bases: TGTGCCAGCGGTTTATCGCAACCCGGGACAGGGTTTGGGACCCAGTACTTC. Protein product: CASGLSQPGTGFGTQYF. V and J are TRBV27 and TRBJ2-5, with 9 bases identical to TRBD1. CDR1 is MNHEY and CDR2 is SMNVEV in the germline V gene (reference sequence). The length of the CDR3 is 17 residues.

This clonotype has just a few counts. One end of the junction does not line up with germline, which may come from a read error. This chain links TRBV27 with TRBJ2-7; no clear D. This CDR3 region has 15 residues. Germline CDR1 reads MNHEY; CDR2 reads SMNVEV (reference sequence). The CDR3 sequence: CATSDHTDASYEQYF. CDR3 nucleotide sequence: TGTGCCACCAGTGACCATACAGACGCGTCCTACGAGCAGTACTTC.

This clonotype turned up a few times. The gene calls are TRBV6-4 and TRBJ2-3, with a tentative D call TRBD2 (5 bases). Germline V gene lookup returns CDR1 MRHNA and CDR2 SNTAGT. V was clipped by 0 bases and J by 7 bases, with 8 bases between them. The CDR3 is made up of 13 amino acids. The CDR3 here is CASSDSSGHTQYF. The CDR3 DNA reads TGTGCCAGCAGTGACTCGAGCGGACATACGCAGTATTTT.

CDR3 in amino acids: CASSWDSLSGNTIYF. The CDR3 DNA sequence: TGTGCCAGCAGCTGGGACAGCCTCTCTGGAAACACCATATATTTT. V gene TRBV7-2 combines with J gene TRBJ1-3; 7 bases agree with TRBD1. V shed 4 bases and J 0 bases; nucleotides not matched to a gene: 3. Germline loops: CDR1 SGHTA, CDR2 FQGNSA. This CDR3 spans 15 amino acids. Full variable domain (missing parts from reference TRBV7-2 and TRBJ1-3): GAGVSQSPSNKVTEKGKDVELRCDPISGHTALYWYRQSLGQGLEFLIYFQGNSAPDKSGLPSDRFSAERTGGSVSTLTIQRTQQEDSAVYLCASSWDSLSGNTIYFGEGSWLTVV.

This clonotype was observed many times. The chain uses TRBV6-2 or TRBV6-3 and TRBJ2-7, with a possible D match to TRBD2 (7 bases). The V gene's germline CDR1 is MNHEY and CDR2 SVGEGT. V lost 7 bases, J lost 8 bases, and 18 bases lay in between. The CDR3 consists of 13 residues. The DNA of the CDR3 is TGTGCCAGCACCCAGAGGAGCGGGACAAAGCAGTACTTC. This codes for CASTQRSGTKQYF.

V is TRBV28 and J is TRBJ1-1; TRBD1 matches 8 bases. Losses at the gene ends were 9 bases for V and 1 base for J; bases not matched to a gene: 10. The CDR3 contains 15 residues. The germline V gene has CDR1 MDHEN and CDR2 SYDVKM. CDR3: CASSPRQGTNTEAFF. DNA of the CDR3: TGTGCCAGTAGTCCCAGACAGGGGACGAACACTGAAGCTTTCTTT.

V gene TRBV5-1 combines with J gene TRBJ2-1; D unclear. The CDR3 covers 13 residues. V was trimmed by 0 bases and J by 11 bases, leaving 12 bases between them. Germline CDR1 SGHRS, CDR2 YFSETQ. The chain's CDR3 is CASSLAVGQQQFF. The CDR3 nucleotides are TGCGCCAGCAGCTTGGCCGTAGGGCAGCAGCAGTTCTTC.

The chain is built from TRBV3-1 and TRBJ2-7; 11 bases align to TRBD2. This CDR3 has 15 amino acids. Trimming at V came to 4 bases and at J to 2 bases, leaving 4 bases not matched to a gene. Germline V gene lookup returns CDR1 LGHDT and CDR2 YNNKEL (reference sequence). The CDR3 coding sequence is TGTGCCAGCAGCCCCCGACTAGCGGGGACCTACGAGCAGTACTTC. Translation gives CASSPRLAGTYEQYF.

With respect to this clonotype: One junction end does not reproduce the germline sequence, and a read error may be involved. V gene TRBV6-1 combines with J gene TRBJ2-5, with D perhaps matching TRBD2 (6 bases). Germline V CDR1 and CDR2: MNHNS, SASEGT. The CDR3 runs 19 residues. The CDR3 loop is CASSEIFGLARAFQETKYF. CDR3 bases: TGTGCCAGCAGTGAAATTTTTGGGCTAGCGAGAGCGTTTCAAGAGACCAAGTACTTC.

V and J are TRBV11-1 and TRBJ1-2, with 11 bases that match TRBD1. The CDR3 loop spans 15 amino acids. From germline, CDR1 is SGHAT and CDR2 FQDESV (reference sequence). Germline trimming cut 5 bases from V and 4 bases from J; bases unmatched to any gene: 6. The CDR3 DNA reads as TGTGCCAGCAGCCCGGACAGGGGGCAAGGCTATGGCTACACCTTC. Translation: CASSPDRGQGYGYTF.

J is TRBJ2-1 and V is TRBV4-2; D is possibly TRBD1 (6 bases). The CDR3 has 17 residues. Germline V gene lookup returns CDR1 LGHNA and CDR2 YNFKEQ. Trimming took 2 bases from V and 4 from J, leaving 18 bases between them. In nucleotides, the CDR3 is TGTGCCAGCAGCCAATCCCCACGGACAGTGAATTACAATGAGCAGTTCTTC. This codes for CASSQSPRTVNYNEQFF.

The CDR3 DNA reads TGTGCCACCAGCACCTCCCGTGGGGCAGAGTTGAACACTGAAGCTTTCTTT. Translation: CATSTSRGAELNTEAFF. V is TRBV15 and J is TRBJ1-1; weak D call: TRBD1 (5 bases). Per the germline V gene, CDR1 is LNHNV and CDR2 is YYDKDF (reference sequence). The CDR3 is 17 residues long. Trimming pared 4 bases from V and 0 bases from J, leaving 18 bases between.

About this clonotype itself: A much larger clone differs from this one at a single base, so this may be a read error. This chain uses TRBV28 with TRBJ2-2; 9 bases align to TRBD1. The V segment lost 8 bases and the J segment 6 bases; nucleotides outside the gene matches: 4. Germline V gives CDR1 MDHEN, CDR2 SYDVKM. The CDR3 runs to 13 residues. The CDR3 is CASGDREAGELFF. Written as DNA, the CDR3 is TGTGCCAGCGGGGACAGGGAGGCCGGGGAGCTGTTTTTT.

There are many counts of this clonotype. This chain uses TRBV28 with TRBJ1-1, with D tentatively TRBD1 (6 bases). CDR1 is MDHEN, CDR2 SYDVKM, per germline. V shed 7 bases and J shed 4 bases, with 19 bases lying between them. The CDR3 is 15 residues long. The DNA for the CDR3 is TGTGCCAGCACGACGATTCGGGACATTAGCACTGAAGCTTTCTTT. It specifies CASTTIRDISTEAFF.

The chain links TRBV11-1 to TRBJ2-3, with D perhaps being TRBD1 or TRBD2 (5 bases each). CDR3 length: 15 residues. Per the germline V gene, CDR1 is SGHAT and CDR2 is FQDESV (reference sequence). V lost 4 bases to trimming and J lost 5 bases, with 16 bases between them. The DNA for the CDR3 is TGTGCCAGCAGCTCCCGGGACCCCGGGGAAGATACGCAGTATTTT. Its protein product is CASSSRDPGEDTQYF.

The chain recombines TRBV20-1 with TRBJ2-1, with 10 bases identical to TRBD2. The CDR3 extends over 15 amino acids. J lost 10 bases, V lost 1 base, and 10 bases had no gene match. Per the germline V gene, CDR1 is DFQATT and CDR2 is SNEGSKA (reference sequence). The CDR3 spells CSARALAGALEEQFF. CDR3 DNA sequence: TGCAGTGCTAGAGCGCTAGCGGGAGCCTTGGAGGAGCAGTTCTTC.

This sequence joins TRBV4-1 and TRBJ2-7; D is undetermined. The CDR3 extends over 14 amino acids. Trimming pared 1 base from V and 6 bases from J, leaving 13 bases between. CDR1 and CDR2 from the germline V gene are MGHRA and YSYEKL. CDR3 in DNA: TGCGCCAGCAGCCAAGGGTTCCCTATGAGCGAGCAGTACTTC. It encodes CASSQGFPMSEQYF.

The V gene is TRBV4-2, the J gene TRBJ1-2; 10 bases match TRBD1. In germline, CDR1 is LGHNA, CDR2 YNFKEQ. After removal of 5 bases from V and 7 bases from J, the junction contained 10 bases not matched to a gene. The CDR3 runs to 15 residues. CDR3 nucleotide sequence: TGTGCCAGCAGCTTAGACGGACAGGGGGACCTTGGCTACACCTTC. Protein product: CASSLDGQGDLGYTF.

The chain is built from TRBV7-2 and TRBJ2-2; D is ambiguous. The ends were cut back, 3 bases at V and 4 bases at J, with 15 bases in the middle. Germline V gives CDR1 SGHTA, CDR2 FQGNSA. The length of the CDR3 is 16 residues. The CDR3 sequence is CASSLRRNVGTGELFF. The CDR3 bases are TGTGCCAGCAGCTTGAGGCGCAATGTCGGCACCGGGGAGCTGTTTTTT.

The chain joins TRBV7-2 to TRBJ2-1, with TRBD2 matching over 10 bases. With V trimmed by 7 bases and J by 6 bases, 9 bases remained unmatched. The V gene's germline CDR1 is SGHTA and CDR2 FQGNSA. This CDR3 has 15 amino acids. The CDR3 coding sequence is TGTGCCAGCAAGAGAGCGGGAGGGCCGGGCAATGAGCAGTTCTTC. Its translation is CASKRAGGPGNEQFF.

A word on this clonotype: At one end, the junction sequence differs from germline, possibly due to a read error. The chain recombines TRBV7-2 with TRBJ2-1, with 14 bases lining up with TRBD2. CDR3 size: 16 residues. Germline-derived CDR1 and CDR2 are SGHTA and FQGNSA. The CDR3 DNA follows: TGTGCCCGCAGTGCCGGGACTAGCGGGAGAGATATTGAGCAGTTCTTC. Amino acid sequence: CARSAGTSGRDIEQFF.

About this clonotype itself: The junction differs from germline at one of its ends, possibly a read error. The V gene is TRBV25-1, the J gene TRBJ2-1; 7 nucleotides align to TRBD1. The CDR3 is 16 amino acids. Germline V lookup: CDR1 MGHDK, CDR2 SYGVNS. CDR3 amino acids: CASSEPGTVSHNEQFF. CDR3 DNA: TGTGCCAGCAGTGAACCCGGGACAGTCTCCCACAATGAGCAGTTCTTC.

Of note for this clonotype: The CDR3 does not close with the conserved phenylalanine or tryptophan, likely indicating a read error. This chain links TRBV6-6 with TRBJ2-1, with D perhaps given as TRBD1 or TRBD2 (7 bases each). The CDR3 totals 16 residues. Trimming stripped 2 bases from V and 2 bases from J, with 13 bases between. Germline CDR1 is MNHNY and CDR2 is SVGAGI (reference sequence). The CDR3 loop is CASSYRQGGTYNEQFS. In nucleotides, the CDR3 is TGTGCCAGCAGTTACCGCCAGGGGGGGACCTACAATGAGCAGTTCTCC.

The chain has TRBV30 and TRBJ1-4, with no clear D. Germline CDR1 GTSNPN, CDR2 SVGIG (reference sequence). Deletions cut 3 bases from V and 8 bases from J, with 16 bases between. The CDR3 is 14 amino acids. CDR3 in amino acids: CAWREIQPYEKLFF. CDR3 nucleotides: TGTGCCTGGAGGGAAATCCAGCCCTACGAAAAACTGTTTTTT. Together with reference TRBV30 and TRBJ1-4, the CDR3 gives the full variable domain: SQTIHQWPATLVQPVGSPLSLECTVEGTSNPNLYWYRQAAGRGLQLLFYSVGIGQISSEVPQNLSASRPQDRQFILSSKKLLLSDSGFYLCAWREIQPYEKLFFGSGTQLSVL.